These T cell receptor beta chains were read from a single sample in a study of CD8+CD57+ T cells in acquired aplastic anemia. TCRdb processed the reads anew with MiXCR; each CDR3 protein has one entry. The table includes 400,000 to 600,000 distinct CDR3 sequences, under 40% detected once. The sample comprised sorted CD4+, CD8+, or CD8+CD57+ T cells (not recorded which) from PBMCs. These receptor sequences come from a human donor with aplastic anemia. CDR3s include the opening cysteine and the closing phenylalanine or tryptophan. Fields, in order: D gene, CDR3 length, clone size, V gene, J gene, CDR3 protein, CDR3 DNA. D genes are given only for firm matches. The listing skips clone size in some rows; elsewhere it reads once, few, many or a size class.

.	13	.	TRBV2	TRBJ1-5	CASSLGRLQPQHF	TGTGCCAGCAGTCTCGGCAGGCTGCAGCCCCAGCATTTT
TRBD1	15	.	TRBV11-1	TRBJ2-7	CASSFTRQGAGEQYF	TGTGCCAGCAGCTTTACCCGACAGGGGGCAGGGGAGCAGTACTTC
TRBD2	13	many	TRBV20-1	TRBJ2-7	CSARLAAHYEQYF	TGCAGTGCGAGACTAGCGGCCCACTACGAGCAGTACTTC
.	14	.	TRBV12-3/TRBV12-4	TRBJ1-3	CASSLSASGNTIYF	TGTGCCAGCAGTTTGAGTGCCTCTGGAAACACCATATATTTT
.	14	.	TRBV5-1	TRBJ2-5	CASSLAGGDETQYF	TGCGCCAGCAGCTTGGCCGGCGGGGACGAGACCCAGTACTTC
.	13	.	TRBV30	TRBJ2-7	CAWKGTLNYEQYF	TGTGCCTGGAAAGGGACACTGAACTACGAGCAGTACTTC
.	11	few	TRBV30	TRBJ2-7	CAWSVREEQYF	TGTGCCTGGAGTGTACGGGAGGAGCAGTACTTC
.	12	many	TRBV20-1	TRBJ2-7	CSARESGYEQYF	TGCAGTGCTAGGGAAAGCGGCTACGAGCAGTACTTC
TRBD2	13	.	TRBV10-2	TRBJ2-4	CASRFTSGNIQYF	TGTGCCAGCCGGTTTACTAGCGGGAACATTCAGTACTTC
TRBD1	18	.	TRBV27	TRBJ1-1	CASSLAGTGPRGNTEAFF	TGTGCCAGCAGTTTAGCCGGGACAGGGCCTCGTGGAAACACTGAAGCTTTCTTT
.	12	many	TRBV6-5	TRBJ1-6	CASSYRNSPLHF	TGTGCCAGCAGTTACCGGAATTCACCCCTCCACTTT